This entry concerns a single T cell receptor (beta chain). CDR3 length: 15 residues. CDR1 and CDR2 (germline): SEHNR, FQNEAQ (reference sequence). V dropped 4 bases and J dropped 1; count of bases not matched to a gene: 1. The sample originates from a study of cytomegalovirus exposure and HLA in healthy donors. In the PCR, 60 Vbeta and 13 Jbeta primers were used. TCRdb keeps only in-frame clones here, not all; method: immunoSEQ multiplex PCR. The profile shows 90,000 to 120,000 clones, 70% to 85% of them singletons. This receptor was taken from a male donor in good health and CMV-seronegative. The sample was PBMCs. The chain couples TRBV7-9 to TRBJ2-1, with TRBD1 matching 10 bases. The CDR3 coding sequence is TGTGCCAGCAGCTGGGACAGGGGTTCCTACAATGAGCAGTTCTTC. This sequence encodes CASSWDRGSYNEQFF.